A selection of T cell receptor beta chains follows, all from one sample in a study of STAT5B mutations in CD4+ large granular lymphocyte leukemia. Some clones are missing from TCRdb's copy, which holds only in-frame ones; the method was immunoSEQ multiplex PCR. The sample has approximately 33,000 clones, 69% seen once. Specimen: CD4+ T cells from blood buffy coats. These receptors all stem from a human donor in good health. Both conserved end residues are part of each CDR3. D genes are given only for firm matches. The size entry is marked missing in some rows and otherwise reads once, few, many or a size class.

clone_size | j_call | d_call | v_call | cdr3_nt | cdr3_aa
NA | TRBJ2-7 | TRBD1 | TRBV6-5 | TGTGCCAGCAGTTACTTACCGGACAGGGGGGCCGAGCAGTACTTC | CASSYLPDRGAEQYF
NA | TRBJ1-4 | NA | TRBV7-8 | TGTGCCAGCAGCCCACGGGGCGAACCTTCTGAAAAACTGTTTTTT | CASSPRGEPSEKLFF
once | TRBJ2-3 | NA | TRBV19 | TGTGCCAGTAGTATCGGGACTTTACCTAGCACAGATACGCAGTATTTT | CASSIGTLPSTDTQYF
NA | TRBJ2-3 | NA | TRBV4-2 | TGTGCCAGCAGCAATGATAGAGGCAGCACAGATACGCAGTATTTT | CASSNDRGSTDTQYF
NA | TRBJ1-1 | NA | TRBV25-1 | TGTGCCAGCATGGGGAGTATGAACACTGAAGCTTTCTTT | CASMGSMNTEAFF
NA | TRBJ2-5 | NA | TRBV7-9 | TGTGCCAGCAGCTTAGTCCAAGAGACCCAGTACTTC | CASSLVQETQYF
NA | TRBJ2-5 | TRBD2 | TRBV25-1 | TGTGCCAGCGGACCAGCAGGCGGGCTAGCGGGGTTCCAAGAGACCCAGTACTTC | CASGPAGGLAGFQETQYF
NA | TRBJ2-5 | NA | TRBV11-2 | TGTGCCAGCAGCCCAGGGGCGGCCCAAGAGACCCAGTACTTC | CASSPGAAQETQYF
once | TRBJ1-6 | TRBD1 | TRBV18 | TGTGCCAGCTCAGAAGGACAGGGTACTCTTTCACCCCTCCACTTT | CASSEGQGTLSPLHF
once | TRBJ1-4 | NA | TRBV4-2 | TGTGCCAGCAGGCTCGTTGGGCCGATGAATGAAAAACTGTTTTTT | CASRLVGPMNEKLFF
NA | TRBJ2-2 | NA | TRBV6-1 | TGTGCCAGCATCCAGGATAACACCGGGGAGCTGTTTTTT | CASIQDNTGELFF
NA | TRBJ1-3 | NA | TRBV6-6 | TGTGCCAGCAGTTACTCGAGGGGAAACTCTGGAAACACCATATATTTT | CASSYSRGNSGNTIYF
NA | TRBJ2-2 | NA | TRBV11-2 | TGTGCCAGCAGCTTATCCGCGAACACCGGGGAGCTGTTTTTT | CASSLSANTGELFF
NA | TRBJ1-5 | NA | TRBV30 | TGTGCCTGGAGTGCCGTTACTAGCAATCAGCCCCAGCATTTT | CAWSAVTSNQPQHF
once | TRBJ2-1 | NA | TRBV9 | TGTGCCAGCAGCGTAGGAGGTGAGCAGTTCTTC | CASSVGGEQFF
NA | TRBJ1-1 | NA | TRBV2 | TGTGCCAGCAGTGAGGGGGGGCTGAACACTGAAGCTTTCTTT | CASSEGGLNTEAFF
NA | TRBJ1-3 | NA | TRBV7-5 | TGTGCCAGAAGCTCATGGGTCACCTCTGGAAACACCATATATTTT | CARSSWVTSGNTIYF
NA | TRBJ2-5 | TRBD1 | TRBV5-1 | TGCGCCAGCAGCTTAGACAGGGGGCGCCAAGAGACCCAGTACTTC | CASSLDRGRQETQYF
once | TRBJ2-5 | TRBD2 | TRBV6-5 | TGTGCCAGCAGGAGGACTAGCGGGGCCCAAGAGACCCAGTACTTC | CASRRTSGAQETQYF
NA | TRBJ2-5 | NA | TRBV9 | TGTGCCAGCAGCGTAGGGCTAGCCGAAGAGACCCAGTACTTC | CASSVGLAEETQYF
NA | TRBJ1-4 | TRBD1 | TRBV5-4 | TGTGCCAGCAGCTTACGGACAGGAGCCGAAAAACTGTTTTTT | CASSLRTGAEKLFF
few | TRBJ2-2 | NA | TRBV21-1 | TGTGCCAGCAGCAAAGAGGTTGATAATCTCACCGGGGAGCTGTTTTTT | CASSKEVDNLTGELFF
once | TRBJ2-3 | TRBD2 | TRBV9 | TGTGCCAGCAGCCCCCGGAGCGGGGCCACAGATACGCAGTATTTT | CASSPRSGATDTQYF
NA | TRBJ2-7 | NA | TRBV5-1 | TGCGCCAGCAGCTCCGTCAGGGGTTCAGGCGAGCAGTACTTC | CASSSVRGSGEQYF
NA | TRBJ1-3 | NA | TRBV18 | TGTGCCAGCTCACCACCCAATTACTCCTCTGGAAACACCATATATTTT | CASSPPNYSSGNTIYF
few | TRBJ1-6 | NA | TRBV7-2 | TGTGCCAGCAGCTTAGTAGGGACCAATTCACCCCTCCACTTT | CASSLVGTNSPLHF
NA | TRBJ1-5 | NA | TRBV7-9 | TGTGCCAGCAGCTTAGGGCAGGGTAGCAATCAGCCCCAGCATTTT | CASSLGQGSNQPQHF
NA | TRBJ1-2 | NA | TRBV6-4 | TGTGCCAGCAGTGACTCGGGAGGGGCGCGCGGCTACACCTTC | CASSDSGGARGYTF
NA | TRBJ2-5 | NA | TRBV19 | TGTGCCAGTAGTATTGGTAGGGTTCAAGAGACCCAGTACTTC | CASSIGRVQETQYF
NA | TRBJ1-3 | NA | TRBV7-2 | TGTGCCAGCAGCCTCCCCGGAAACACCATATATTTT | CASSLPGNTIYF
NA | TRBJ2-1 | TRBD1 | TRBV5-1 | TGCGCCAGCAGCACGGGACAGCTCTACAATGAGCAGTTCTTC | CASSTGQLYNEQFF
NA | TRBJ2-3 | TRBD1 | TRBV5-1 | TGCGCCAGCAGCTCGGGACAGGGTAGGGCAGATACGCAGTATTTT | CASSSGQGRADTQYF
NA | TRBJ1-6 | TRBD1 | TRBV5-1 | TGCGCCAGCAGCCCGACAGGGGGCGATTCACCCCTCCACTTT | CASSPTGGDSPLHF
NA | TRBJ1-5 | NA | TRBV6-1 | TGTGCCAGCAGTGCCCGAAGCAATCAGCCCCAGCATTTT | CASSARSNQPQHF
NA | TRBJ2-3 | NA | TRBV6-5 | TGTGCCAGCAGTTACTCGATGACCGGGAGTCCAGTTTCGCAGTATTTT | CASSYSMTGSPVSQYF
NA | TRBJ1-2 | TRBD1 | TRBV19 | TGTGCCAGTAAGGGGGACAGGGGGGATGGCTACACCTTC | CASKGDRGDGYTF
NA | TRBJ2-1 | NA | TRBV4-1 | TGCGCCAGCAGCCAAGGACCGACCTCCTACAATGAGCAGTTCTTC | CASSQGPTSYNEQFF
NA | TRBJ2-5 | NA | TRBV7-2 | TGTGCCAGCAGGCTACAGGGCAACCAAGAGACCCAGTACTTC | CASRLQGNQETQYF
few | TRBJ2-7 | TRBD2 | TRBV7-2 | TGTGCCAGCAGCCCCGGGACTAGCGGGGGGAAAGGGCTCTACGAGCAGTACTTC | CASSPGTSGGKGLYEQYF
NA | TRBJ2-3 | TRBD2 | TRBV9 | TGTGCCAGCAGCGTAATAGCGGGGGGGGCAGATACGCAGTATTTT | CASSVIAGGADTQYF
NA | TRBJ1-6 | TRBD1 | TRBV28 | TGTGCCAGCAGGTTACCCACAGGGGGGAATTCACCCCTCCACTTT | CASRLPTGGNSPLHF
NA | TRBJ1-1 | NA | TRBV6-1 | TGTGCCAGCAGCCCGACAGGCGGAGTCACTGAAGCTTTCTTT | CASSPTGGVTEAFF
NA | TRBJ2-2 | NA | TRBV2 | TGTGCCAGCATTCAGCTGTTAAACACCGGGGAGCTGTTTTTT | CASIQLLNTGELFF
once | TRBJ1-1 | NA | TRBV18 | TGTGCCAGCTCACCAACGAAGAACACTGAAGCTTTCTTT | CASSPTKNTEAFF
NA | TRBJ1-5 | NA | TRBV4-1 | TGCGCCAGCAGCCAAGGTATCAGTCCAAATCAGCCCCAGCATTTT | CASSQGISPNQPQHF
NA | TRBJ2-6 | NA | TRBV27 | TGTGCCAGCAGTTTAAACCCAGTCTCTGGGGCCAACGTCCTGACTTTC | CASSLNPVSGANVLTF
few | TRBJ1-3 | TRBD1 | TRBV19 | TGTGCCAGTAGTACCCAGGGGGGCTCTGGAAACACCATATATTTT | CASSTQGGSGNTIYF
NA | TRBJ2-1 | NA | TRBV6-5 | TGTGCCAGCAAAAGGGGGGCAGTTTCATACAATGAGCAGTTCTTC | CASKRGAVSYNEQFF
NA | TRBJ2-3 | NA | TRBV5-4 | TGTGCCAGCAGCCAGGGACAACCTAGCACAGATACGCAGTATTTT | CASSQGQPSTDTQYF
NA | TRBJ1-2 | NA | TRBV2 | TGTGCCAGCAGTGAAGAGGACCTGGGTGGCTACACCTTC | CASSEEDLGGYTF
NA | TRBJ2-2 | NA | TRBV5-4 | TGTGCCAGCAGCTTCCCACAGACGAACACCGGGGAGCTGTTTTTT | CASSFPQTNTGELFF
NA | TRBJ1-2 | TRBD1 | TRBV6-1 | TGTGCCAGCAGAGACAGGGCCTCCTATGGCTACACCTTC | CASRDRASYGYTF
NA | TRBJ2-3 | NA | TRBV4-2 | TGTGCCAGCAGCCCTCAGACCCTAAGCACAGATACGCAGTATTTT | CASSPQTLSTDTQYF